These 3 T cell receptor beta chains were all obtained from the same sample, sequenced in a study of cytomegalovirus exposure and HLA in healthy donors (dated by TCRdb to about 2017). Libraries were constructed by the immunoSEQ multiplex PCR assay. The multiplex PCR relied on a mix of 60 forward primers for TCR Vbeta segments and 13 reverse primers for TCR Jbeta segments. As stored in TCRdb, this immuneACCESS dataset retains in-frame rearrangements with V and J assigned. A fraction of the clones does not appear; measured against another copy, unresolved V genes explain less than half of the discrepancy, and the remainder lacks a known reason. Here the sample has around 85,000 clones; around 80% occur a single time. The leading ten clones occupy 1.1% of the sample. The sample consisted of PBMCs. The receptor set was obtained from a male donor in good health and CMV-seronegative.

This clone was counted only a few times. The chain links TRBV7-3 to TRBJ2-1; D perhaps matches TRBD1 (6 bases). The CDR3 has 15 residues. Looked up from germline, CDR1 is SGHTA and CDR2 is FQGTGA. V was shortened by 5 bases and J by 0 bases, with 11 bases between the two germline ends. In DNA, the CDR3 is TGTGCCAGCAGCACAGGGCCGGGCTCCTACAATGAGCAGTTCTTC. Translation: CASSTGPGSYNEQFF.

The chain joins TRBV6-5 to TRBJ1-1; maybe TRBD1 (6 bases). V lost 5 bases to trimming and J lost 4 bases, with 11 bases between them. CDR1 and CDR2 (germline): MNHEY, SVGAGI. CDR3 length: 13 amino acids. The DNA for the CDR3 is TGTGCCAGCAGTAGTACAGGGACCACTGAAGCTTTCTTT. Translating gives CASSSTGTTEAFF.

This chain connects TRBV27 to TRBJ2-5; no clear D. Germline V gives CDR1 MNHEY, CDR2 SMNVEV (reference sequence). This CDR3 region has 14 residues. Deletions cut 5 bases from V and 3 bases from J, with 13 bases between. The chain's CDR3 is CASSEQRHEETQYF. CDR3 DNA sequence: TGTGCCAGCAGTGAACAGAGACACGAAGAGACCCAGTACTTC.